This T cell receptor (beta chain) was retrieved from a study of blood T cell repertoires in COVID-19. At the level of the study: The United States, Italy and Spain were the sources of the acute and convalescent COVID-19 samples.

Trimming cost V 3 bases and J 9 bases, with 15 bases left between them. Germline loops: CDR1 SNHLY, CDR2 FYNNEI. The CDR3 spans 14 residues. Authors' analysis steps: The assay estimated nucleated cells by amplifying reference gene primers. Data came from immunoSEQ multiplex PCR; TCRdb stores just in-frame clones and leaves some out. D and trimming were read from the DNA, whereas the V and J calls and clone size are those reported in that table. The sample has fewer than 500,000 clones, roughly 87% seen once. V gene TRBV2 combines with J gene TRBJ1-5; no clear D. The sequence was collected from a woman younger than 35 who had recovered from COVID-19. The specimen sequenced was PBMCs or T cells enriched from blood (not recorded which). CDR3 DNA: TGTGCCAGCAGTGAGCCAGGAGATAGCGGGCCCCAGCATTTT. Its protein product is CASSEPGDSGPQHF.